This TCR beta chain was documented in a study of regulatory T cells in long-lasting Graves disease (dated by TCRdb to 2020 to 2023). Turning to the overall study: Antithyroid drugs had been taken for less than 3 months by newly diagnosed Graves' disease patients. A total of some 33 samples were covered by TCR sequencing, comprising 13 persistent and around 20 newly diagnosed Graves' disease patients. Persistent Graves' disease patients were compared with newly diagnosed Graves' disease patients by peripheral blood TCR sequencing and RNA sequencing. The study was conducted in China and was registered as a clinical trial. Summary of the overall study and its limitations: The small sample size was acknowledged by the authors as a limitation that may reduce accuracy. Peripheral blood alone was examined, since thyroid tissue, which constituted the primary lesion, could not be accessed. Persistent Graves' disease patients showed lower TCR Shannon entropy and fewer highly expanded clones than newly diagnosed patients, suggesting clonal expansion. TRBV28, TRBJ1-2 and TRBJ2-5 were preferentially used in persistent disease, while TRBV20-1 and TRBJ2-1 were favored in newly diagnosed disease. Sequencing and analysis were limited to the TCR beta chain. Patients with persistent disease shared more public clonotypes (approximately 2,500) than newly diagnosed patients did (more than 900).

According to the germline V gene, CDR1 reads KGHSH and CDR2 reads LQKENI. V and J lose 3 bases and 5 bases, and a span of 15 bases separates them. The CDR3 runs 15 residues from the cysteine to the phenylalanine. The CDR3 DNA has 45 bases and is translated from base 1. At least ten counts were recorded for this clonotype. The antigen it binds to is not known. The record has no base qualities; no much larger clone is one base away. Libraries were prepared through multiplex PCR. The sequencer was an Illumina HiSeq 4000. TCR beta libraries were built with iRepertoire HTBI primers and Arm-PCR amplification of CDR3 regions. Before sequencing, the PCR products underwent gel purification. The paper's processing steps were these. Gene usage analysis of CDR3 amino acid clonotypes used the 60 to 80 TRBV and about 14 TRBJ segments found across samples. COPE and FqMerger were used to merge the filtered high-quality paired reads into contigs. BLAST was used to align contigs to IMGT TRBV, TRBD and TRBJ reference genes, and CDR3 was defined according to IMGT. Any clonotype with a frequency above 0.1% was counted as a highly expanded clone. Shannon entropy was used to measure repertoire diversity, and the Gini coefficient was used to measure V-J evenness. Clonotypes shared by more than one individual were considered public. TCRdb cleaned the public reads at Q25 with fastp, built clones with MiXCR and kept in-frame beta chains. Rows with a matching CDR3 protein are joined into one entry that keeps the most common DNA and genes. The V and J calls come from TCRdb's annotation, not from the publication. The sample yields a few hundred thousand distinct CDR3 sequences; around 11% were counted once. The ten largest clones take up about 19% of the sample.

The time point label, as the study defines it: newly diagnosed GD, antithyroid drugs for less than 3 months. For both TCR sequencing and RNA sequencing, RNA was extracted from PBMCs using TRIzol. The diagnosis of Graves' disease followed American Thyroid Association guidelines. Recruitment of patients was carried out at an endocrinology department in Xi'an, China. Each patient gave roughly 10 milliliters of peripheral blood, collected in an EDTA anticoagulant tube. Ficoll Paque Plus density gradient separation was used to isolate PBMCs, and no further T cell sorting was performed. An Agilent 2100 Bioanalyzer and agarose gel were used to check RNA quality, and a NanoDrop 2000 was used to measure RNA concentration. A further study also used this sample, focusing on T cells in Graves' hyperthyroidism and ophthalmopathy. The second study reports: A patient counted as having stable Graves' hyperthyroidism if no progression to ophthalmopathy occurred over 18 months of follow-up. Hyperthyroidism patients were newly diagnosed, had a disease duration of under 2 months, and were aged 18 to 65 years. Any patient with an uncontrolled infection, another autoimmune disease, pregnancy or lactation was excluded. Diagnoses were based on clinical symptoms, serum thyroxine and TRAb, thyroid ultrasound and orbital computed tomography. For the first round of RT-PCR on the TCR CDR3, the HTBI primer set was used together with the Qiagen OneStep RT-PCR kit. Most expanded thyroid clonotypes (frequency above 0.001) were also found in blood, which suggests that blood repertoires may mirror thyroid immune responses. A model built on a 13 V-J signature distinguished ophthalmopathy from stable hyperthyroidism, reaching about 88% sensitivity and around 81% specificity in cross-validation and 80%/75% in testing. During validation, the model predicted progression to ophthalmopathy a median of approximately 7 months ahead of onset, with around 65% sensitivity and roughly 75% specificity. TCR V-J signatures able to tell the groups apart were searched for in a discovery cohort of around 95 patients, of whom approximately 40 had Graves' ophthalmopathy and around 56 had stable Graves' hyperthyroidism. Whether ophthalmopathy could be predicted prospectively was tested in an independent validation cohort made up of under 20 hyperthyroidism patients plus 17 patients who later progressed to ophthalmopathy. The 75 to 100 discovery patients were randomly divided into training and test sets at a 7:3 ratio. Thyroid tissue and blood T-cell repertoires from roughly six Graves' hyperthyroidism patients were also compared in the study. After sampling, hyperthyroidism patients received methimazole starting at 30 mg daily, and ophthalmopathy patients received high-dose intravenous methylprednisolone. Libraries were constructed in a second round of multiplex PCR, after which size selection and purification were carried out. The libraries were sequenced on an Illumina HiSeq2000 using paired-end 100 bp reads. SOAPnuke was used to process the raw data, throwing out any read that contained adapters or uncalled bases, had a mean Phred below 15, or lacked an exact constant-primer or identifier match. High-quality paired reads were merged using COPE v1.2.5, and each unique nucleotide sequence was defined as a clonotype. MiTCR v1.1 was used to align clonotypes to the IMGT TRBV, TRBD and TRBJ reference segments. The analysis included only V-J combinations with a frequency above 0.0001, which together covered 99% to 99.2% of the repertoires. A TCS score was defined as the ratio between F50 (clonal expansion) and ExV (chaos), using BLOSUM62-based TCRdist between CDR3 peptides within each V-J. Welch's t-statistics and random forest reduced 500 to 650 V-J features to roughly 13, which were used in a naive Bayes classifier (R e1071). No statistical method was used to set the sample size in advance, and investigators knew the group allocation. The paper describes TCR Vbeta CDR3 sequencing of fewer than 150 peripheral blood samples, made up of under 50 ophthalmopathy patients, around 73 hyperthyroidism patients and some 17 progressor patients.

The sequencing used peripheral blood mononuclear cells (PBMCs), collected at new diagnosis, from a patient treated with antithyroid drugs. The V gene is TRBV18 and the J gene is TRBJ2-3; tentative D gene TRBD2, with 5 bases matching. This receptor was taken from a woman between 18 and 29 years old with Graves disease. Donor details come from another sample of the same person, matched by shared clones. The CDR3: CASSPSGESGDTQYF. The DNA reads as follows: TGTGCCAGCTCACCCAGCGGAGAATCCGGAGATACGCAGTATTTT.